This TCR beta chain was retrieved from a study of PD-1 blockade in classical Hodgkin lymphoma. With no exception, relapse followed autologous stem cell transplantation in all patients, and brentuximab vedotin exposure varied. This CDR3 has 17 amino acids. The germline V gene encodes CDR1 MNHEY and CDR2 SMNVEV (reference sequence). V shed 0 bases and J 8 bases; nucleotides not matched to a gene: 10. Libraries were prepared by immunoSEQ multiplex PCR; TCRdb keeps only in-frame clonotypes and omits some of them. The sample contains some 63,000 clones, roughly nine tenths of which appear only once. The sample holds one count of this clone.

The source material was peripheral blood mononuclear cells (PBMCs), sampled at baseline. The rearrangement joins TRBV27 to TRBJ2-2; 9 bases are shared with TRBD2. This receptor was identified in a human donor with classical Hodgkin lymphoma. Here the CDR3 DNA reads TGTGCCAGCAGTTTATCGAAGGTCCTAGCGGGATCTGGGGAGCTGTTTTTT. Amino acid sequence: CASSLSKVLAGSGELFF.